These 17 T cell receptor beta chains came from one sample sequenced in a study of cytomegalovirus exposure and HLA in healthy donors. This PCR relied on a set of 60 Vbeta primers and 13 Jbeta primers. TCRdb's table, derived via immunoSEQ multiplex PCR, lists solely in-frame clones and lacks some. The sample lists some 150,000 clones, roughly 77% occurring once. Sequenced: PBMCs. The receptors derive from a man aged 25 to 40 in good health and CMV-seronegative.

The CDR3 loop reads CASSPRDRLNSPLHF. The CDR3 DNA reads TGTGCCAGCAGTCCCCGGGACAGGCTTAATTCACCCCTCCACTTT. The chain carries TRBV6-1 and TRBJ1-6, with 8 bases fitting TRBD1. The CDR3 consists of 15 residues. Trimming took 5 bases from V and 6 from J; bases not matched to a gene: 6. The V gene's germline CDR1 is MNHNS and CDR2 SASEGT.

V usage is TRBV7-8 and J usage is TRBJ1-1, with D tentatively TRBD1 (6 bases). This CDR3 is 14 amino acids long. Germline CDR1 is SGHVS and CDR2 is FQNEAQ. Deletions cut 4 bases from V and 0 bases from J, with 9 bases between. For the CDR3, the DNA is TGTGCCAGCAGCTGGGGACATCTGAACACTGAAGCTTTCTTT. Amino acids: CASSWGHLNTEAFF.

In this sample, this clone turned up a few times. The genes are TRBV5-5 and TRBJ1-1, with D possibly matching TRBD1 (5 bases). V lost 4 bases, J lost 1 base, and 8 bases lay in between. Germline-derived CDR1 and CDR2 are SGHKS and YYEKEE (reference sequence). CDR3 length: 13 amino acids. In DNA, the CDR3 is TGTGCCAGCAGCCGACAGTCGAACACTGAAGCTTTCTTT. Translated: CASSRQSNTEAFF. Drawing the rest from reference TRBV5-5 and TRBJ1-1, the complete variable domain is DAGVTQSPTHLIKTRGQQVTLRCSPISGHKSVSWYQQVLGQGPQFIFQYYEKEERGRGNFPDRFSARQFPNYSSELNVNALLLGDSALYLCASSRQSNTEAFFGQGTRLTVV.

The gene calls are TRBV5-1 and TRBJ2-7; 11 bases map to TRBD2. V lost 2 bases, J lost 3 bases, and 4 bases stayed unmatched. The CDR3 totals 15 residues. Germline CDR1 is SGHRS and CDR2 is YFSETQ. CDR3 amino acids: CASSLTSGSNYEQYF. In DNA form, the CDR3 reads TGCGCCAGCAGCTTAACTAGCGGGAGTAACTACGAGCAGTACTTC.

A few counts support this clone. The J gene is TRBJ2-1, the V gene TRBV10-3; D possibly corresponds to TRBD1 (6 bases). From germline, CDR1 is ENHRY and CDR2 SYGVKD. V was trimmed by 7 bases and J by 5 bases, leaving 12 bases between them. CDR3 length: 13 amino acids. CDR3 nucleotide sequence: TGTGCCATCAACATGGACAGCCACAATGAGCAGTTCTTC. This encodes CAINMDSHNEQFF.

The rearrangement uses TRBV5-4 and TRBJ1-2; D might be TRBD1 (5 bases). The length of the CDR3 is 14 residues. V lost 0 bases, J lost 5 bases, and 11 bases lay in between. The germline gives CDR1 SGHNT, CDR2 YYREEE (reference sequence). The CDR3 DNA sequence: TGTGCCAGCAGCTTGGGGTTTACAGGATATGGCTACACCTTC. Translation gives CASSLGFTGYGYTF.

J is TRBJ2-5 and V is TRBV27, with D possibly TRBD2 on 5 matching bases. The J call may be faulty, since TRBJ2-7 better matches the DNA end. This CDR3 is built from 14 residues. Germline assignment: CDR1 MNHEY and CDR2 SMNVEV (reference sequence). The CDR3 region is CASSFDGIPGEQYF. For the CDR3, the DNA is TGTGCCAGCAGTTTCGACGGGATACCTGGCGAGCAGTACTTC.

This clone was seen only a few times. The rearrangement links TRBV7-9 to TRBJ2-2; possibly TRBD2 for D (6 bases). Trimming took 5 bases from V and 7 from J, leaving 17 bases between them. The germline V gene has CDR1 SEHNR and CDR2 FQNEAQ (reference sequence). The CDR3 length is 15 residues. The CDR3: CASSPEPRRVGELFF. The CDR3 DNA is TGTGCCAGCAGCCCCGAGCCCCGGAGGGTCGGGGAGCTGTTTTTT.

V and J are TRBV19 and TRBJ1-1, with D unclear. Germline V gene data show CDR1 as LNHDA and CDR2 as SQIVND (reference sequence). With 3 bases removed from V and 1 base from J, the gap between germline ends came to 15 bases. The CDR3 sequence is 16 residues long. In DNA form, the CDR3 reads TGTGCCAGTAGTATCCCGGGAGTTGGAGCGAACACTGAAGCTTTCTTT. It translates to CASSIPGVGANTEAFF.

The chain combines TRBV4-1 with TRBJ1-2, with 7 nucleotides matching TRBD1. This CDR3 comprises 15 residues. Losses at the gene ends were 1 base for V and 4 bases for J; bases not matched to a gene: 6. From germline, CDR1 is MGHRA and CDR2 YSYEKL. For the CDR3, the DNA is TGCGCCAGCAGCCAAGTACAGGGGCTGGGCTATGGCTACACCTTC. Its translation: CASSQVQGLGYGYTF.

The chain combines TRBV5-1 with TRBJ2-3; 12 bases fit TRBD2. This CDR3 region has 15 residues. V lost 1 base, J lost 3 bases, and 0 bases stayed unmatched. CDR1 SGHRS and CDR2 YFSETQ come from the germline V gene. The CDR3 region is CASSLLAGGTDTQYF. CDR3 DNA sequence: TGCGCCAGCAGCTTGCTAGCGGGAGGGACAGATACGCAGTATTTT.

The chain recombines TRBV5-1 with TRBJ2-1; D remains unclear. The ends were cut back, 5 bases at V and 7 bases at J, with 16 bases in the middle. The CDR3 loop spans 14 amino acids. Germline-derived CDR1 and CDR2 are SGHRS and YFSETQ. The CDR3 here is CASSFGASGNEQFF. The CDR3 bases are TGCGCCAGCAGTTTTGGCGCCTCCGGGAATGAGCAGTTCTTC.

The chain has TRBV2 and TRBJ2-7, with D unresolved. The CDR3 spans 13 residues. Trimming shortened V by 8 bases and J by 2 bases, and 13 bases separated the two germline ends. Germline V gene lookup returns CDR1 SNHLY and CDR2 FYNNEI. CDR3 region: CASDPISTYEQYF. The CDR3 DNA sequence: TGTGCCAGCGATCCGATTAGTACCTACGAGCAGTACTTC.

This chain uses TRBV28 with TRBJ1-1, with a possible D match to TRBD1 (5 bases). V shed 5 bases and J shed 0 bases, with 10 bases lying between them. The germline V gene encodes CDR1 MDHEN and CDR2 SYDVKM. This CDR3 region has 14 residues. CDR3 residues: CASSRRGVNTEAFF. For the CDR3, the DNA is TGTGCCAGCAGTCGCCGGGGGGTGAACACTGAAGCTTTCTTT.

This clone showed up just once. The genes are TRBV5-1 and TRBJ1-1; D is perhaps TRBD1 (6 bases). CDR1 is SGHRS, CDR2 YFSETQ, per germline. The germline V and J ends were trimmed by 5 bases and 5 bases, with 16 bases remaining between them. This CDR3 is built from 14 residues. For the CDR3, the DNA is TGCGCCAGCAGGGCCGGACAGCCACGTACTGAAGCTTTCTTT. Its protein product is CASRAGQPRTEAFF. The variable domain in full, with the rest retrieved from reference TRBV5-1 and TRBJ1-1, is KAGVTQTPRYLIKTRGQQVTLSCSPISGHRSVSWYQQTPGQGLQFLFEYFSETQRNKGNFPGRFSGRQFSNSRSEMNVSTLELGDSALYLCASRAGQPRTEAFFGQGTRLTVV.

The gene calls are TRBV6-6 and TRBJ1-1; D is perhaps TRBD1 (5 bases). This CDR3 is built from 15 residues. Germline V gene data show CDR1 as MNHNY and CDR2 as SVGAGI (reference sequence). With 2 bases removed from V and 2 bases from J, the gap between germline ends came to 12 bases. This CDR3 reads CASSYRRGENTEAFF. The CDR3 nucleotides are TGTGCCAGCAGTTACAGGCGGGGCGAAAACACTGAAGCTTTCTTT.

The chain uses TRBV5-1 and TRBJ2-7; 11 nucleotides align to TRBD1. The trim removed 4 bases at V and 6 bases at J, leaving 3 bases unmatched. Germline V gene sequence: CDR1 SGHRS, CDR2 YFSETQ. The CDR3 contains 13 residues. The CDR3 DNA is TGCGCCAGCAGCCCGGGACAGGGGGTCGAGCAGTACTTC. Its protein product is CASSPGQGVEQYF.